This record covers a single TCR beta chain. Its antigen is currently unknown. This sample was included in a study of T cells after yellow fever vaccination. Study results and caveats: Subsequent booster samples again held most clones from primary vaccination (around 96% CD4, 85% to 90% CD8). The presence of abundant clonotypes contaminating from the bulk population was possible in FACS-sorted repertoires.

This CDR3 has 14 residues. The 5'RACE template-switching step produced TCR cDNA and added a universal primer site and UMIs. TCRdb independently ran MiXCR on the 5' RACE reads; one entry per CDR3 protein. The sample lists 500,000 to 650,000 distinct CDR3 sequences, about 12% occurring once. Material: PBMCs, obtained on the day of the yellow fever booster vaccination. The chain employs TRBV21-1 and TRBJ2-5. TRBV21-1 is a pseudogene segment. The source is a man aged 25 to 40 who received the YFV17D yellow fever vaccine. CDR3 coding DNA: TGTGCCAGCAGCAGAATCATGATCCAAGAGACCCAGTACTTC. It codes for CASSRIMIQETQYF.